The 2 T cell receptor beta chains below come from one sample, sequenced in a study of molecular identifiers for immune sequencing clone quantification. TCRdb called the PCR reads again in MiXCR, with one record for every CDR3 protein. The sample contains approximately 590,000 distinct CDR3 sequences, over 25% of which appear only once. Sequenced input: naive CD8+ T cells from blood, with Jurkat cell RNA spiked in. The sample's subset: FACS-sorted CD8+CD4-CCR7+CD45RA+ naive T cells. The receptors stem from a human donor in good health. Some libraries in this study had Jurkat cell RNA spiked in.

This clonotype was detected only a few times. V gene TRBV11-1 combines with J gene TRBJ2-7; TRBD1 might be the D (6 bases). CDR3 length: 14 amino acids. The V gene's germline CDR1 is SGHAT and CDR2 FQDESV (reference sequence). Trimming took 5 bases from V and 3 from J, leaving 14 bases between them. The CDR3 region is CASSMPGQYYEQYF. The CDR3 DNA reads as TGTGCCAGCAGCATGCCGGGACAATACTACGAGCAGTACTTC.

This clonotype was observed at least ten times. V and J are TRBV20-1 and TRBJ1-1; D is uncertain. Trimming removed 2 bases at V and 0 bases at J, with 19 bases between. This CDR3 has 17 residues. CDR1 DFQATT and CDR2 SNEGSKA come from the germline V gene (reference sequence). The CDR3 here is CSARLTSVNSMNTEAFF. CDR3 DNA: TGCAGTGCTAGACTAACGTCGGTCAACTCCATGAACACTGAAGCTTTCTTT.